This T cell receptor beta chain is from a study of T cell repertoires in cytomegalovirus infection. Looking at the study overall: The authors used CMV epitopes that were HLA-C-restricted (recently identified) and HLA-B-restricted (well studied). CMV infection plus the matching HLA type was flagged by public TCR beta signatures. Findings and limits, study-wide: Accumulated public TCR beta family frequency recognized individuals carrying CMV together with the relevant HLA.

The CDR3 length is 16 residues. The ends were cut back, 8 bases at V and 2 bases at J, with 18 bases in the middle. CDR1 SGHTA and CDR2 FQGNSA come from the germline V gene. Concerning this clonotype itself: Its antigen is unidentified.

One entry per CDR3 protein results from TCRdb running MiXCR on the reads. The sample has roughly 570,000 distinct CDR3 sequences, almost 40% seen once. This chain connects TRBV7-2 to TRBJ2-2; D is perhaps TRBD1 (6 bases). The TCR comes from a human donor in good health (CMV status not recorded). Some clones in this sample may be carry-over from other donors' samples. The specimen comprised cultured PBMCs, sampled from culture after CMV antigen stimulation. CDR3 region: CASRQTRGANTGELFF. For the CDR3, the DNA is TGTGCCAGCCGACAGACCAGGGGCGCAAACACCGGGGAGCTGTTTTTT.